Listed below are T cell receptor beta chains from one sample, sequenced in a study of CD8+ T cells in alopecia areata. The assay was immunoSEQ multiplex PCR, and TCRdb's table has in-frame clones only and misses some. The table includes around 160,000 clones, about 90% detected once. This specimen was CD8+ T cells sorted from blood, taken at week 0. The receptors were sampled from a human donor with alopecia areata. CDR3s include the opening cysteine and the closing phenylalanine or tryptophan. Fields, in order: D gene, J gene, V gene, clone size, CDR3 protein, CDR3 DNA. A D gene is named only where the DNA matches it firmly. Clone size is stated in some rows and not others, as once, few, many or a class when expanded.

TRBD1 TRBJ2-1 TRBV23-1 few CASSQLVGTGVFF TGCGCCAGCAGTCAATTAGTAGGGACAGGGGTGTTCTTC
- TRBJ2-5 TRBV7-2 once CASSLLGLTQETQYF TGTGCCAGCAGCCTTCTGGGACTTACTCAAGAGACCCAGTACTTC
- TRBJ1-2 TRBV29-1 - CSVEDREGLNYGYTF TGCAGCGTTGAAGATCGCGAGGGTTTGAACTATGGCTACACCTTC
TRBD2 TRBJ2-7 TRBV27 - CASSWASGGYEQYF TGTGCCAGCAGTTGGGCTAGCGGGGGCTACGAGCAGTACTTC
- TRBJ2-2 TRBV5-4 once CASSLLGELFF TGTGCCAGCAGCTTGTTGGGTGAGCTGTTTTTT
- TRBJ2-1 TRBV6-5 once CASSYSASSEQFF TGTGCCAGCAGTTACTCGGCCAGCAGCGAGCAGTTCTTC
TRBD1 TRBJ2-5 TRBV9 - CASSADGQGVLETQYF TGTGCCAGCAGCGCAGACGGACAGGGGGTTCTAGAGACCCAGTACTTC
TRBD1 TRBJ1-2 TRBV9 - CASRQGADGYTF TGTGCCAGCAGACAGGGGGCAGATGGCTACACCTTC
TRBD1 TRBJ2-3 TRBV5-1 - CASSFGQGATDTQYF TGCGCCAGCAGCTTCGGACAGGGGGCGACAGATACGCAGTATTTT
TRBD2 TRBJ2-3 TRBV5-4 - CASSLGTSGSTDTQYF TGTGCCAGCAGCTTGGGTACTAGCGGGAGCACAGATACGCAGTATTTT
- TRBJ2-7 TRBV9 - CASSVDGETYEQYF TGTGCCAGCAGCGTAGACGGCGAGACCTACGAGCAGTACTTC
TRBD1 TRBJ2-1 TRBV27 once CASSPPGGYEQFF TGTGCCAGCAGTCCCCCAGGGGGCTATGAGCAGTTCTTC
- TRBJ2-7 TRBV7-9 - CASSLGTDEQYF TGTGCCAGCAGCCTCGGGACGGATGAGCAGTACTTC
- TRBJ2-7 TRBV7-9 few CASSFGQMYEQYF TGTGCCAGCAGCTTCGGACAAATGTACGAGCAGTACTTC
TRBD2 TRBJ2-7 TRBV11-2 - CASSLDWGTSGGPYEQYF TGTGCCAGCAGCTTAGATTGGGGGACTAGCGGGGGCCCCTACGAGCAGTACTTC